The 15 T cell receptor beta chains in this list originate from one sample, sequenced in a study. Each CDR3 protein gets one entry after TCRdb re-called the RT-PCR reads with MiXCR. The sample lists about 700,000 distinct CDR3 sequences, over 12% occurring once. Sequenced material: memory CD4+ T cells from blood. Receptors originate from a female donor in good health, serving as a healthy control.

This clonotype was detected only a few times. The chain carries TRBV20-1 and TRBJ1-5; 8 bases map to TRBD1. CDR1 and CDR2 from the germline V gene are DFQATT and SNEGSKA (reference sequence). The CDR3 is 14 amino acids. V shed 6 bases, J shed 5 bases, and the junction held 9 bases outside the gene matches. This CDR3 reads CSAKQGVVHQPQHF. The CDR3, as DNA: TGCAGTGCGAAACAGGGGGTGGTTCATCAGCCCCAGCATTTT.

This chain joins TRBV18 and TRBJ2-2; D not resolved. V was trimmed by 3 bases and J by 6 bases, leaving 14 bases between them. CDR1 is KGHSH, CDR2 LQKENI, per germline. This CDR3 region has 15 residues. CDR3 DNA: TGTGCCAGCTCACCGATGGCATTCTTCTCCGGGGAGCTGTTTTTT. Its translation is CASSPMAFFSGELFF.

A few counts support this clonotype. This sequence joins TRBV5-1 and TRBJ1-1; 7 bases agree with TRBD1. CDR1 is SGHRS, CDR2 YFSETQ, per germline. The CDR3 is made up of 13 amino acids. The trim removed 5 bases at V and 0 bases at J, leaving 1 base unmatched. The CDR3 loop reads CASRTGVNTEAFF. The CDR3 DNA reads as TGCGCCAGCAGAACAGGGGTGAACACTGAAGCTTTCTTT.

This clonotype has just a few counts. The V call is TRBV7-9, the J call TRBJ1-4; D ambiguous. CDR1 and CDR2 from the germline V gene are SEHNR and FQNEAQ (reference sequence). V lost 5 bases and J 0 bases, leaving 10 bases between the germline ends. The CDR3 consists of 15 residues. The CDR3 coding sequence is TGTGCCAGCAGCCTCCGGCTGACAACTAATGAAAAACTGTTTTTT. It is translated as CASSLRLTTNEKLFF.

At least ten counts were recorded for this clonotype. The chain is built from TRBV11-2 and TRBJ2-5; 11 nucleotides line up with TRBD2. The CDR3 has 14 amino acids. Trimming took 5 bases from V and 4 from J; bases not matched to a gene: 3. Germline CDR1 and CDR2: SGHAT and FQNNGV. CDR3 sequence: CASSPGLAVETQYF. The CDR3 nucleotides read TGTGCCAGCAGCCCGGGACTAGCGGTAGAGACCCAGTACTTC.

Many counts were recorded for this clonotype. CDR3 amino acids: CSAPAAGGYNEQFF. As DNA, the CDR3 is TGCAGTGCTCCGGCAGCGGGAGGTTACAATGAGCAGTTCTTC. The chain employs TRBV20-1 and TRBJ2-1; 9 bases line up with TRBD2. Trimming cost V 5 bases and J 4 bases; bases outside gene matches: 6. Germline CDR1 and CDR2: DFQATT and SNEGSKA (reference sequence). CDR3 length: 14 amino acids.

This clonotype was counted a few times. The chain employs TRBV5-6 and TRBJ2-1, with 10 bases identical to TRBD2. V lost 1 base to trimming and J lost 2 bases; unmatched junction nucleotides: 6. The CDR3 is 17 amino acids. The germline gives CDR1 SGHDT, CDR2 YYEEEE. Written as DNA, the CDR3 is TGTGCCAGCAGCTTGAGGCCTAGCGGGGGAACCTACAATGAGCAGTTCTTC. Its protein is CASSLRPSGGTYNEQFF.

The table lists this clonotype with a few counts. V gene TRBV20-1 combines with J gene TRBJ1-2; no clear D gene. The CDR3 length is 11 residues. V was shortened by 2 bases and J by 4 bases, with 5 bases between the two germline ends. CDR1 and CDR2 from the germline V gene are DFQATT and SNEGSKA (reference sequence). This chain's CDR3 is CSARWVYGYTF. In DNA form, the CDR3 reads TGCAGTGCTAGATGGGTCTATGGCTACACCTTC.

This clonotype was observed a few times. The J gene is TRBJ1-6, the V gene TRBV10-2, with a tentative D call TRBD1 (5 bases). The germline gives CDR1 WSHSY, CDR2 SAAADI. This CDR3 is 15 amino acids long. V was clipped by 9 bases and J by 4 bases, with 16 bases between them. CDR3 nucleotides: TGCGCCAGTAGCTTGGGCGGGGGATATAATTCACCCCTCCACTTT. Residues: CASSLGGGYNSPLHF.

This clonotype was observed at least ten times. The chain joins TRBV6-1 to TRBJ2-1; weak D call: TRBD1 (5 bases). Germline V gene data show CDR1 as MNHNS and CDR2 as SASEGT. This CDR3 comprises 12 residues. Trimming removed 7 bases from V and 4 bases from J, with 8 bases in between. CDR3: CASTRQYNEQFF. In DNA form, the CDR3 reads TGTGCCAGCACTAGACAGTACAATGAGCAGTTCTTC.

This clonotype was counted many times. This chain connects TRBV5-1 to TRBJ2-7, with 10 bases matching TRBD1. The CDR3 runs to 16 residues. The trim removed 1 base at V and 1 base at J, leaving 5 bases unmatched. The germline V gene has CDR1 SGHRS and CDR2 YFSETQ. The CDR3 nucleotides are TGCGCCAGCAGCTTGTTACCGGGACAGGGGTCCTACGAGCAGTACTTC. This gives the protein CASSLLPGQGSYEQYF. The complete variable domain, with remaining parts taken from reference TRBV5-1 and TRBJ2-7, reads KAGVTQTPRYLIKTRGQQVTLSCSPISGHRSVSWYQQTPGQGLQFLFEYFSETQRNKGNFPGRFSGRQFSNSRSEMNVSTLELGDSALYLCASSLLPGQGSYEQYFGPGTRLTVT.

The chain employs TRBV6-5 and TRBJ2-3, with TRBD2 matching 11 bases. The germline V gene has CDR1 MNHEY and CDR2 SVGAGI. The CDR3 loop spans 16 amino acids. V gave up 4 bases and J gave up 5 bases; unmatched junction bases: 8. CDR3 amino acids: CASSSLVAGGGDTQYF. The CDR3 DNA sequence: TGTGCCAGCAGTTCACTTGTAGCGGGAGGGGGAGATACGCAGTATTTT.

This clonotype was detected many times. The V call is TRBV6-2 or TRBV6-3, the J call TRBJ1-1; the D is unclear. Germline V gene lookup returns CDR1 MNHEY and CDR2 SVGEGT. V gave up 7 bases and J gave up 3 bases, with 12 bases separating them. CDR3 size: 13 residues. The CDR3 protein is CASNLDGYTEAFF. The DNA for the CDR3 is TGTGCCAGCAACCTAGACGGTTACACTGAAGCTTTCTTT.

The sample holds many counts of this clonotype. The CDR3 region has the DNA TGTGCCAGCAGCCCCTCCTCCCTAGACAATGAGCAGTTCTTC. It yields the protein CASSPSSLDNEQFF. The chain links TRBV7-2 to TRBJ2-1; D gene uncertain. Germline V gene data show CDR1 as SGHTA and CDR2 as FQGNSA. The CDR3 has 14 amino acids. Trimming cost V 5 bases and J 5 bases, with 13 bases left between them.

The chain has TRBV6-4 and TRBJ2-2, with D hard to call. This CDR3 contains 16 residues. Germline CDR1 is MRHNA and CDR2 is SNTAGT. V gave up 4 bases and J gave up 0 bases, with 12 bases separating them. This chain's CDR3 is CASSARGRANTGELFF. In DNA, the CDR3 is TGTGCCAGCAGTGCTCGAGGACGGGCGAACACCGGGGAGCTGTTTTTT.